A single sample gave rise to the 2 T cell receptor beta chains below, sequenced in a study of blood T cell repertoires in COVID-19. The table came from immunoSEQ multiplex PCR; TCRdb's copy has only in-frame clones and leaves some out. There are around 130,000 clones in the sample; roughly 80% occur only once, and 9% to 15% lies in the top ten. The specimen was peripheral blood. The receptors originated from a woman aged 60-70 years with acute or convalescent COVID-19.

The CDR3 region is CASSERGGNEQFF. Here the CDR3 DNA reads TGTGCCAGTAGTGAGCGGGGGGGCAATGAGCAGTTCTTC. V usage is TRBV19 and J usage is TRBJ2-1; 10 positions agree with TRBD2. There are 13 residues in the CDR3. Germline CDR1 LNHDA, CDR2 SQIVND (reference sequence). J was trimmed by 6 bases and V by 5 bases; bases with no gene match: 1. Combining the CDR3 with reference TRBV19 and TRBJ2-1 gives the whole variable domain DGGITQSPKYLFRKEGQNVTLSCEQNLNHDAMYWYRQDPGQGLRLIYYSQIVNDFQKGDIAEGYSVSREKKESFPLTVTSAQKNPTAFYLCASSERGGNEQFFGPGTRLTVL.

The V call is TRBV4-1, the J call TRBJ2-7; D is perhaps TRBD2 (5 bases). This CDR3 is 16 amino acids long. The germline CDR1 and CDR2 sequences are MGHRA and YSYEKL. The V end lost 0 bases, the J end lost 4 bases, and 16 bases lay between the germline ends. DNA for the CDR3: TGCGCCAGCAGCCAAGATCTAGAACGGGGAGATTACGAGCAGTACGTC. It yields the protein CASSQDLERGDYEQYV.